What follows are 27 T cell receptor beta chains derived from one specimen sequenced in a study of shared clonotypes between healthy human individuals. As defined, naive CD8 cells were CD45RO-negative and positively selected for CCR7, with terminally differentiated effector memory CD45RA+ cells excluded. Sequencing used immunoSEQ multiplex PCR; TCRdb keeps in-frame clones, though not all of them. Altogether roughly 2 million clones are present, around 96% being singletons, with the ten largest covering around 1.1%. The source material was naive CD8+ T cells sorted from blood. The receptors shown here come from a man aged 18 to 29 in good health.

This clone was counted a single time. The rearrangement joins TRBV19 to TRBJ2-7; possibly TRBD1 or TRBD2 for D (5 bases each). The CDR3 has 14 amino acids. With 5 bases removed from V and 1 base from J, the gap between germline ends came to 12 bases. Germline V CDR1 and CDR2: LNHDA, SQIVND (reference sequence). The CDR3 here is CASSLRDGSYEQYF. The CDR3 coding sequence is TGTGCCAGTAGTCTCCGGGACGGATCCTACGAGCAGTACTTC.

This sequence joins TRBV29-1 and TRBJ2-7; TRBD2 aligns across 10 bases. Germline CDR1 and CDR2: SQVTM and ANQGSEA. This CDR3 comprises 13 residues. Trimming cost V 4 bases and J 5 bases; bases outside gene matches: 5. CDR3 sequence reads: CSVVAGGVHEQYF. The CDR3 region has the DNA TGCAGCGTTGTAGCGGGGGGTGTCCACGAGCAGTACTTC.

Remarks on this clone: The sample holds other DNA sequences that translate to the same CDR3. The CDR3 reads CASSYSPREKLFF. In nucleotides, the CDR3 is TGTGCCAGCAGTTACTCTCCGCGAGAAAAACTGTTTTTT. The chain employs TRBV6-6 and TRBJ1-4; D remains ambiguous. The V end lost 0 bases, the J end lost 8 bases, and 7 bases lay between the germline ends. The CDR3 covers 13 residues. The germline V gene encodes CDR1 MNHNY and CDR2 SVGAGI (reference sequence).

V usage is TRBV27 and J usage is TRBJ1-3; no reliable D call. The CDR3 loop spans 15 amino acids. Deletions cut 4 bases from V and 6 bases from J, with 16 bases between. Germline values: CDR1 MNHEY, CDR2 SMNVEV (reference sequence). Here the CDR3 reads CASSWGQPGVNTIYF. Here the CDR3 DNA reads TGTGCCAGCAGTTGGGGTCAACCCGGGGTAAACACCATATATTTT.

This chain uses TRBV4-1 with TRBJ2-1, with TRBD2 matching over 10 bases. Germline V gene lookup returns CDR1 MGHRA and CDR2 YSYEKL. V lost 3 bases and J lost 8; bases outside the gene matches: 4. The CDR3 is 14 residues long. Written as DNA, the CDR3 is TGCGCCAGCAGCCACCCCGGACTAGCGGATGAGCAGTTCTTC. This gives the protein CASSHPGLADEQFF.

This clone was detected once. The CDR3 region is CATLPAAPNWDEQFF. The CDR3 DNA sequence: TGTGCCACCTTACCCGCCGCGCCAAACTGGGATGAGCAGTTCTTC. V and J are TRBV2 and TRBJ2-1; no firm D call. The CDR3 has 15 amino acids. V was clipped by 10 bases and J by 8 bases, with 24 bases between them. Germline assignment: CDR1 SNHLY and CDR2 FYNNEI.

The chain joins TRBV27 to TRBJ2-5; the D is unclear. The germline V and J ends were trimmed by 5 bases and 0 bases, with 13 bases remaining between them. The CDR3 is 15 residues long. CDR1 is MNHEY, CDR2 SMNVEV, per germline (reference sequence). CDR3 sequence reads: CASSPTLTYQETQYF. For the CDR3, the DNA is TGTGCCAGCAGTCCCACCCTTACGTACCAAGAGACCCAGTACTTC.

The chain uses TRBV11-2 and TRBJ1-5, with D unresolved. Looked up from germline, CDR1 is SGHAT and CDR2 is FQNNGV. V was pared by 5 bases and J by 2 bases, with 10 bases between. This CDR3 region has 14 residues. CDR3 DNA sequence: TGTGCCAGCAGCCCTGGACCCGGCAATCAGCCCCAGCATTTT. Translating it yields CASSPGPGNQPQHF.

The chain has TRBV4-1 and TRBJ2-1, with 8 bases fitting TRBD2. Germline CDR1 reads MGHRA; CDR2 reads YSYEKL. J lost 7 bases, V lost 4 bases, and 6 bases had no gene match. The CDR3 contains 14 residues. CDR3 region: CASSPPGGANEQFF. In DNA, the CDR3 is TGCGCCAGCAGCCCCCCGGGGGGGGCGAATGAGCAGTTCTTC.

On this clone itself: Additional DNA sequences in this sample encode the identical CDR3. The rearrangement links TRBV13 to TRBJ2-3; TRBD1 aligns across 9 bases. The CDR3 spans 14 residues. Germline V gene sequence: CDR1 PRHDT, CDR2 FYEKMQ (reference sequence). V gave up 5 bases and J gave up 4 bases; unmatched junction bases: 4. The CDR3 coding sequence is TGTGCCAGCAGCCTGGGACAGGGCGCAGATACGCAGTATTTT. It codes for CASSLGQGADTQYF.

This sequence joins TRBV25-1 and TRBJ2-7; D gene unclear. The CDR3 consists of 11 residues. Trimming took 3 bases from V and 6 from J, leaving 6 bases between them. Germline V CDR1 and CDR2: MGHDK, SYGVNS. CDR3 region: CASSDFGEQYF. CDR3 DNA: TGTGCCAGCAGTGACTTCGGCGAGCAGTACTTC.

J is TRBJ2-1 and V is TRBV4-3; D gene uncertain. V was clipped by 5 bases and J by 3 bases, with 14 bases between them. The CDR3 contains 15 residues. Germline lookup yields CDR1 LGHNA and CDR2 YSLEER. The CDR3 DNA reads TGCGCCAGCAGCATACTTGGCACAGACTACAATGAGCAGTTCTTC. As protein: CASSILGTDYNEQFF.

The sample holds one count of this clone. J is TRBJ2-7 and V is TRBV6-1, with D possibly TRBD1 on 5 matching bases. Trimming shortened V by 2 bases and J by 2 bases, and 7 bases separated the two germline ends. The CDR3 is 13 amino acids. Germline-derived CDR1 and CDR2 are MNHNS and SASEGT. As DNA, the CDR3 is TGTGCCAGCAGTGAACGCAGGGCCTACGAGCAGTACTTC. Protein sequence: CASSERRAYEQYF.

The chain has TRBV11-2 and TRBJ2-7; D ambiguous. The ends were cut back, 5 bases at V and 1 base at J, with 6 bases in the middle. Germline-derived CDR1 and CDR2 are SGHAT and FQNNGV. The CDR3 has 12 residues. The CDR3 DNA sequence: TGTGCCAGCAGCCACTGGTCCTACGAGCAGTACTTC. Translation gives CASSHWSYEQYF.

The gene calls are TRBV25-1 and TRBJ1-1; maybe TRBD1 (5 bases). CDR3 length: 14 residues. Per germline, CDR1 MGHDK and CDR2 SYGVNS. The V end lost 2 bases, the J end lost 1 base, and 8 bases lay between the germline ends. The CDR3 nucleotides read TGTGCCAGCAGTGAAGGAGGGGAGAACACTGAAGCTTTCTTT. It yields the protein CASSEGGENTEAFF.

The chain combines TRBV5-1 with TRBJ2-3; TRBD2 matches at 11 bases. The CDR3 extends over 17 amino acids. Germline lookup yields CDR1 SGHRS and CDR2 YFSETQ. V was clipped by 4 bases and J by 2 bases; unmatched bases: 9. The CDR3, as DNA: TGCGCCAGCAGCCCAAAGACTAGCGGGGTCGACACAGATACGCAGTATTTT. Protein: CASSPKTSGVDTDTQYF. Complete variable domain (other parts from reference TRBV5-1 and TRBJ2-3): KAGVTQTPRYLIKTRGQQVTLSCSPISGHRSVSWYQQTPGQGLQFLFEYFSETQRNKGNFPGRFSGRQFSNSRSEMNVSTLELGDSALYLCASSPKTSGVDTDTQYFGPGTRLTVL.

The chain employs TRBV11-2 and TRBJ2-7; tentatively, D is TRBD1 or TRBD2 (5 bases each). CDR3 size: 15 residues. V dropped 3 bases and J dropped 0 bases, with 12 bases sitting between them. Germline loops: CDR1 SGHAT, CDR2 FQNNGV. The CDR3 here is CASSFTGAISYEQYF. The CDR3 DNA reads TGTGCCAGCAGCTTTACCGGGGCTATCTCCTACGAGCAGTACTTC.

This rearrangement joins TRBV9 to TRBJ2-1; 10 bases map to TRBD2. This CDR3 comprises 13 residues. Looked up from germline, CDR1 is SGDLS and CDR2 is YYNGEE. Trimming took 9 bases from V and 10 from J; bases not matched to a gene: 10. The CDR3 DNA sequence: TGTGCCACCTTCTCCATAGCGGGAGGCGAGCAGTTCTTC. Its translation is CATFSIAGGEQFF.

This sequence joins TRBV30 and TRBJ2-3; D is undetermined. V was clipped by 1 base and J by 0 bases, with 11 bases between them. Germline V gene lookup returns CDR1 GTSNPN and CDR2 SVGIG (reference sequence). The CDR3 has 15 residues. CDR3: CAWSGVPKSTDTQYF. Written as DNA, the CDR3 is TGTGCCTGGAGTGGGGTACCGAAGAGCACAGATACGCAGTATTTT.

Notes on this clone: The sample carries other DNA sequences with the same CDR3. The CDR3 nucleotides read TGTGCCAGCAGTGACGGATCAAACACTGAAGCTTTCTTT. As protein: CASSDGSNTEAFF. The chain couples TRBV6-1 to TRBJ1-1; D call uncertain. The CDR3 extends over 13 amino acids. V shed 3 bases and J shed 2 bases, with 7 bases lying between them. CDR1 is MNHNS, CDR2 SASEGT, per germline.

The V and J genes are TRBV4-1 and TRBJ2-1; 11 nucleotides align to TRBD2. V was clipped by 4 bases and J by 4 bases; unmatched bases: 12. The CDR3 runs to 18 residues. The germline gives CDR1 MGHRA, CDR2 YSYEKL. The CDR3 nucleotides read TGCGCCAGCAGCCCACCATTAGCGGGAGGGCCCCTTTACAATGAGCAGTTCTTC. Its protein is CASSPPLAGGPLYNEQFF.

The chain is built from TRBV27 and TRBJ2-3, with 7 positions matching TRBD1. Trimming took 5 bases from V and 2 from J; bases not matched to a gene: 4. The CDR3 extends over 14 amino acids. The germline gives CDR1 MNHEY, CDR2 SMNVEV (reference sequence). The CDR3 nucleotides are TGTGCCAGCAGTATTGGGACAGACACAGATACGCAGTATTTT. Translating gives CASSIGTDTDTQYF.

The gene calls are TRBV5-1 and TRBJ1-3; tentative D call: TRBD1 (5 bases). Trimming pared 4 bases from V and 0 bases from J, leaving 14 bases between. Germline CDR1 SGHRS, CDR2 YFSETQ. The CDR3 contains 16 residues. The CDR3 sequence: CASSAQGVYSGNTIYF. In DNA, the CDR3 is TGCGCCAGCAGCGCGCAAGGGGTCTACTCTGGAAACACCATATATTTT.

The V call is TRBV4-1, the J call TRBJ1-1; D uncertain. CDR1 MGHRA and CDR2 YSYEKL come from the germline V gene. Trimming removed 1 base at V and 1 base at J, with 7 bases between. This CDR3 spans 14 amino acids. The CDR3 DNA reads as TGCGCCAGCAGCCAAGGAATGGGGAACACTGAAGCTTTCTTT. This encodes CASSQGMGNTEAFF.

The rearrangement links TRBV5-1 to TRBJ2-3; 13 bases align to TRBD2. This CDR3 is built from 16 residues. The V segment lost 4 bases and the J segment 2 bases; nucleotides outside the gene matches: 4. Germline assignment: CDR1 SGHRS and CDR2 YFSETQ. The DNA of the CDR3 is TGCGCCAGCAGCGTTACTAGCGGGGGGGCCACAGATACGCAGTATTTT. Residues: CASSVTSGGATDTQYF.

The chain combines TRBV2 with TRBJ2-7, with TRBD2 matching 15 bases. Losses at the gene ends were 6 bases for V and 0 bases for J; bases not matched to a gene: 6. Germline assignment: CDR1 SNHLY and CDR2 FYNNEI. The CDR3 extends over 17 amino acids. The CDR3 region is CASSEGLAGGLSYEQYF. In DNA, the CDR3 is TGTGCCAGCAGCGAGGGACTAGCGGGAGGTCTCTCCTACGAGCAGTACTTC.

The rearrangement uses TRBV19 and TRBJ2-1, with 10 bases that match TRBD1. The CDR3 totals 15 residues. The V gene end was trimmed by 5 bases and the J gene end by 8 bases; junction bases not matched to a gene: 9. In germline, CDR1 is LNHDA, CDR2 SQIVND (reference sequence). The CDR3 region has the DNA TGTGCCAGTAGTCCTCTCCGACAGGGGGCCTATGAGCAGTTCTTC. Translation gives CASSPLRQGAYEQFF.